Listed below are T cell receptor beta chains from one sample, sequenced in a study of CD8+CD57+ T cells in acquired aplastic anemia. One entry per CDR3 protein results from TCRdb running MiXCR on the reads. The table has some 130,000 distinct CDR3 sequences, around two fifths seen once. Sequenced material: sorted CD4+, CD8+, or CD8+CD57+ T cells (not recorded which) from PBMCs. Receptor source: a human donor in good health, serving as a control. CDR3s include the opening cysteine and the closing phenylalanine or tryptophan. Fields, in order: V gene, J gene, CDR3 protein.

TRBV11-2	TRBJ2-1	CASTKGSGSTGNEQFF
TRBV2	TRBJ2-3	CASLPSGGALGTDTQYF
TRBV20-1	TRBJ1-3	CSARGQLSGNTIYF
TRBV12-5	TRBJ1-1	CASGPPRQEAFF
TRBV6-6	TRBJ1-2	CASTPESYGYTF
TRBV6-1	TRBJ1-2	CASSWPTEANYGYTF
TRBV9	TRBJ1-4	CASSVAGRASEKLFF
TRBV19	TRBJ2-7	CASSPRQGGEQYF
TRBV12-3/TRBV12-4	TRBJ1-4	CASRPPTNEELFF
TRBV29-1	TRBJ2-1	CSVEEPRQGLFYNEQFF
TRBV20-1	TRBJ1-4	CSARLTGGLGTSNEKLFF
TRBV7-2	TRBJ2-1	CASSFGVYNEQFF
TRBV2	TRBJ1-4	CASRKTGMDEKLFF
TRBV6-4	TRBJ2-5	CASRGLAVIQETQYF
TRBV24-1	TRBJ2-3	CAVARTGSTDTQYF
TRBV20-1	TRBJ2-4	CSASDRWENIQYF
TRBV7-2	TRBJ2-7	CASSLSVSSYEQYF
TRBV5-4	TRBJ2-3	CASSFGGTSGGAADTQYF
TRBV18	TRBJ1-4	CASSPLATLGEKLFF
TRBV5-4	TRBJ2-1	CASSGSGGPSYNEQFF